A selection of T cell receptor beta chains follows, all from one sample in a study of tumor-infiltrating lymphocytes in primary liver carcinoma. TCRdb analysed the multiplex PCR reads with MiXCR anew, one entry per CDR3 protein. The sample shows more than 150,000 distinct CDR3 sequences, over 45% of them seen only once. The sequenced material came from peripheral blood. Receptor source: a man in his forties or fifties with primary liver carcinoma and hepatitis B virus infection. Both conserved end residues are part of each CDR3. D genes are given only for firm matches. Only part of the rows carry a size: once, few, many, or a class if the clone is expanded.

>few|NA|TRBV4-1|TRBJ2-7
CASSQDTREQYF
TGCGCCAGCAGCCAAGATACCCGGGAGCAGTACTTC
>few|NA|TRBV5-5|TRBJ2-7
CASSPTGTSGGEQYF
TGTGCCAGCAGCCCGACCGGGACTTCCGGAGGTGAGCAGTACTTC
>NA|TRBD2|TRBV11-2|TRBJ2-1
CVSSLVGAGGRDEQFF
TGTGTCAGCAGCTTAGTAGGAGCGGGAGGCCGGGATGAGCAGTTCTTC
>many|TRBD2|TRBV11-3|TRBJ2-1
CASSLLAGGSNEQFF
TGTGCCAGCAGCTTACTAGCGGGAGGATCCAATGAGCAGTTCTTC
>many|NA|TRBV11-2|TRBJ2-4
CASSLGVKNIQYF
TGTGCCAGCAGCTTAGGGGTTAAAAACATTCAGTACTTC
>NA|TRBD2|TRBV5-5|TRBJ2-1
CASSIRLAGGNEQFF
TGTGCCAGCAGCATTCGACTAGCGGGAGGTAATGAGCAGTTCTTC
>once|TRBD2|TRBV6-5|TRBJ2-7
CASRPEAGGPEEQYF
TGTGCCAGCAGGCCCGAAGCGGGAGGGCCCGAGGAGCAGTACTTC
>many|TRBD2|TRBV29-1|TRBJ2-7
CSVEVREGRGYEQYF
TGCAGCGTTGAAGTTCGGGAGGGAAGGGGCTACGAGCAGTACTTC
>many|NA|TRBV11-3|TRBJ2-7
CASSGDSYEQYF
TGTGCCAGCTCAGGGGACTCCTACGAGCAGTACTTC
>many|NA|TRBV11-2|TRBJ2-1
CASSSNRARASAYNEQFF
TGTGCCAGCAGCTCCAACCGGGCAAGGGCCTCGGCCTACAATGAGCAGTTCTTC
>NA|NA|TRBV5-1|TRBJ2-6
CASSLRLGLSGANVMTF
TGCGCCAGTAGCTTGCGTTTAGGTCTCTCAGGGGCCAACGTCATGACTTTC
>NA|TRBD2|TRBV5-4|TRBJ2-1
CASSLGGRDYNEQFF
TGTGCCAGCAGCTTGGGTGGGAGGGACTACAATGAGCAGTTCTTC
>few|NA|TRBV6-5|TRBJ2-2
CASRPGTFRGELFF
TGTGCCAGCAGGCCCGGGACGTTCCGAGGGGAGCTGTTTTTT
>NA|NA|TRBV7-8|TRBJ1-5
CASSLVASGFSNQPQHF
TGTGCCAGCAGCTTAGTAGCTTCGGGGTTTAGCAATCAGCCCCAGCATTTT
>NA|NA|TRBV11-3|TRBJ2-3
CASSLEQQISPYSGNNQPQYF
TGTGCCAGCAGCTTAGAACAACAGATCTCTCCTTACAGTGGCAATAATCAGCCCCAGTATTTT
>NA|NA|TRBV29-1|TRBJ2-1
CSVEDGRTEQFF
TGCAGCGTTGAAGATGGTCGAACTGAGCAGTTCTTC
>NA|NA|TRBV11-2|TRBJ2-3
CASSSPLSAPDTQYF
TGTGCCAGCAGCTCACCCCTCAGCGCTCCAGATACGCAGTATTTT
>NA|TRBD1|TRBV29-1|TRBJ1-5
CSVKTGVYQPQHF
TGCAGCGTGAAAACAGGGGTTTATCAGCCCCAGCATTTT
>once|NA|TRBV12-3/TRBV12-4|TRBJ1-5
CASSPARERGQPQHF
TGTGCCAGCAGTCCCGCTAGGGAAAGGGGTCAGCCCCAGCATTTT
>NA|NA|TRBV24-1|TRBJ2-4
CATSEGTGAKNIQYF
TGTGCCACCAGTGAGGGAACAGGGGCCAAAAACATTCAGTACTTC
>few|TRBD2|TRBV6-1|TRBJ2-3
CASTLLAGSDTQYF
TGTGCCAGCACCCTACTAGCGGGATCAGATACGCAGTATTTT
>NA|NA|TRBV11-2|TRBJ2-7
CVSNLELDSPSYEQYF
TGTGTCAGCAACTTAGAACTCGACAGTCCTTCTTACGAGCAGTACTTC
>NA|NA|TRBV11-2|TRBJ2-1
CASSFDDRDFNEHFF
TGTGCCAGCAGCTTCGATGACAGGGACTTCAATGAGCACTTCTTC
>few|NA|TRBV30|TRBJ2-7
CAWSVLSGKGYEQYF
TGTGCCTGGAGTGTATTGTCAGGGAAAGGCTACGAGCAGTACTTC
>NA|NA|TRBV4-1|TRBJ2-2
CASSQSGNTGELFF
TGCGCCAGCAGCCAATCAGGGAATACCGGGGAGCTGTTTTTT
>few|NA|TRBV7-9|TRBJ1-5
CASSFDSRHF
TGTGCCAGCAGCTTCGACAGCCGGCATTTT
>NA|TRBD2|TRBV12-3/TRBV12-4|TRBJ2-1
CASSPPGGLAHNEQFF
TGTGCCAGCAGTCCCCCGGGAGGACTAGCTCACAATGAGCAGTTCTTC
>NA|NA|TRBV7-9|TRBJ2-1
CASSLDRFPGNNEQFF
TGTGCCAGCAGCTTAGATCGATTCCCAGGGAACAATGAGCAGTTCTTC
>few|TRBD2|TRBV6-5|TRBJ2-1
CASSHRTSGSHEQFF
TGTGCCAGCAGTCACCGGACTAGCGGGAGCCATGAGCAGTTCTTC
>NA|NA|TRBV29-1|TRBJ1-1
CSVGTYNEAFF
TGCAGCGTCGGGACATACAATGAAGCTTTCTTT
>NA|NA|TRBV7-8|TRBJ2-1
CVSSLARLTNEQFF
TGTGTCAGCAGCTTAGCGCGTCTTACCAATGAGCAGTTCTTC
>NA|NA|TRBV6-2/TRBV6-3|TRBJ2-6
CASSYSDGAVGANALTF
TGTGCCAGCAGTTACTCGGATGGAGCAGTAGGGGCCAACGCCCTGACTTTC
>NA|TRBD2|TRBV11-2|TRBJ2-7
CASSFSGGAYEQYF
TGTGCCAGCAGCTTCTCTGGGGGGGCCTACGAGCAGTACTTC
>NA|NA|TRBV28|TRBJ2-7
CASRSNYEQYF
TGTGCCAGCAGATCAAACTACGAGCAGTACTTC
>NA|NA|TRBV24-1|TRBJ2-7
CATSGGPPGEQYF
TGTGCCACCAGTGGCGGACCGCCCGGGGAGCAGTACTTC
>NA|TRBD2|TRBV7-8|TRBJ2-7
CASSLGGTGGPYEQYF
TGTGCCAGCAGCTTAGGAGGAACGGGAGGCCCCTACGAGCAGTACTTC
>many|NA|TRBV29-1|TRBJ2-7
CSVHLRATGVNEQYF
TGCAGCGTCCACCTAAGAGCTACGGGAGTCAACGAGCAGTACTTC
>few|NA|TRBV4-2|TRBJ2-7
CASSQGAGEMYEQYF
TGTGCCAGCAGCCAAGGTGCCGGTGAGATGTACGAGCAGTACTTC
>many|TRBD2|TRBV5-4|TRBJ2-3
CASSSGLAGVSTDTQYF
TGTGCCAGCAGCTCCGGACTAGCGGGAGTAAGCACAGATACGCAGTATTTT
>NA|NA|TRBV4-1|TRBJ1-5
CDSSQEDRRASNQPQHF
TGCGACAGCAGCCAAGAAGATAGGCGGGCTAGCAATCAGCCCCAGCATTTT
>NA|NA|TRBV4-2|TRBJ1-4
CSNSQRSRESKLFF
TGTTCCAACAGCCAAAGGTCGAGGGAGTCAAAACTGTTTTTT
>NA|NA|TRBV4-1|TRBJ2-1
CASSQVVGNSYNEQFF
TGCGCCAGCAGCCAAGTGGTCGGGAATTCCTACAATGAGCAGTTCTTC
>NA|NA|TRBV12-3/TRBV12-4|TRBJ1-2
CASSLLSGALYGYTF
TGTGCCAGCAGTTTATTATCCGGGGCACTCTATGGCTACACCTTC